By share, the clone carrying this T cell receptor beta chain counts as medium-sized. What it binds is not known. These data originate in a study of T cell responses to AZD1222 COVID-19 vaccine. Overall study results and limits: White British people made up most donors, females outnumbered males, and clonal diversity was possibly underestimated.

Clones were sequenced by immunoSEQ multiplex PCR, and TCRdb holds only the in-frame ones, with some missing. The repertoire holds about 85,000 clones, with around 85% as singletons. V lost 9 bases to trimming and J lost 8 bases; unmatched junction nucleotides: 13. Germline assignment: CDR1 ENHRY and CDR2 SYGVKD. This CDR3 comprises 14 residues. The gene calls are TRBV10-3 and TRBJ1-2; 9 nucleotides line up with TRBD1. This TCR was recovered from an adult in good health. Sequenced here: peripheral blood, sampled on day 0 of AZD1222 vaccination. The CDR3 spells CAISRGQGDTGYTF. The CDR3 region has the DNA TGTGCCATTAGTCGGGGACAGGGAGATACGGGCTACACCTTC.